A selection of T cell receptor beta chains follows, all from one sample in a study of blood T cells in healthy people across ages. TCRdb reanalysed the 5' RACE reads using MiXCR and keeps one entry per CDR3 protein. The sample lists about 760,000 distinct CDR3 sequences, roughly 56% seen once, with roughly 24% in the top ten. The sample was blood. Every receptor here comes from a man aged 40-50 years in good health. Each CDR3 is given with its conserved first and last residue. Each record gives: J gene, D gene, V gene, CDR3 length, clone size, CDR3 DNA, CDR3 protein. D genes are given only for firm matches. Clone size is stated in some rows and not others, as once, few, many or a class when expanded.

TRBJ2-1 | NA | TRBV5-1 | 16 | NA | TGCGCCAGCAGCTTGGGAACGGGTCTGCCCTACAATGAGCAGTTCTTC | CASSLGTGLPYNEQFF
TRBJ2-1 | NA | TRBV7-3 | 14 | few | TGTGCCAGCAGCTTTGGGGGGGCTTACAATGAGCAGTTCTTC | CASSFGGAYNEQFF
TRBJ2-7 | TRBD1 | TRBV7-6 | 13 | few | TGTGCCAGCAGCGCCCCCGACAGGGCCGAGCAGTACTTC | CASSAPDRAEQYF
TRBJ1-1 | NA | TRBV6-1 | 13 | NA | TGTGCCAGCAGTGAAGCCCCGTTTGGGGAAGCTTTCTTT | CASSEAPFGEAFF
TRBJ1-2 | TRBD1 | TRBV20-1 | 15 | NA | TGCAGTGCTAGGAGGACAGGGAGGGTAGGCTATGGCTACACCTTC | CSARRTGRVGYGYTF
TRBJ2-5 | TRBD1 | TRBV2 | 14 | few | TGTGCCAGCAGTGCCGGGACAGGGAGGGAGACCCAGTACTTC | CASSAGTGRETQYF
TRBJ1-3 | NA | TRBV27 | 15 | NA | TGTGCCAGCAAACAAGGCCCGGGCTCTGGAAACACCATATATTTT | CASKQGPGSGNTIYF
TRBJ2-3 | NA | TRBV7-9 | 14 | once | TGTGCCAGCAGCTTAGTTTCTATCGAGGATACGCAGTATTTT | CASSLVSIEDTQYF
TRBJ2-3 | TRBD2 | TRBV29-1 | 17 | NA | TGCAGCGTTGAAGATCCCCGACTAGCGGGATTTAGGGATACGCAGTATTTT | CSVEDPRLAGFRDTQYF
TRBJ2-5 | NA | TRBV5-1 | 16 | NA | TGCGCCAGCAGCTTAATCCGGGGGACCCACCAAGAGACCCAGTACTTC | CASSLIRGTHQETQYF
TRBJ2-3 | NA | TRBV6-1 | 18 | once | TGTGCCAGCAGACCCCGGCTCCCGTCTAGCTTGTTCACAGATACGCAGTATTTT | CASRPRLPSSLFTDTQYF
TRBJ1-2 | TRBD1 | TRBV6-5 | 15 | NA | TGTGCCAGCACCGACAGGGCCGGGCGGGTCTATGGCTACACCTTC | CASTDRAGRVYGYTF
TRBJ1-5 | NA | TRBV11-2 | 16 | NA | TGTGCCAGCAGCCCGGGGACGGCTTATAGCAATCAGCCCCAGCATTTT | CASSPGTAYSNQPQHF
TRBJ2-3 | NA | TRBV11-1 | 16 | few | TGTGCCAGCAGCCGCTCTCCCCCTCTATTTAGCGATACGCAGTATTTT | CASSRSPPLFSDTQYF
TRBJ1-2 | TRBD1 | TRBV6-5 | 14 | NA | TGTGCCAGCAGTTCCCCAAGGACAGGGAGTGTCTACACCTTC | CASSSPRTGSVYTF
TRBJ2-6 | NA | TRBV28 | 16 | many | TGTGCCAGCACCCATAAACAGGTCTCTGGGGCCAACGTCCTGACTTTC | CASTHKQVSGANVLTF
TRBJ1-4 | TRBD1 | TRBV4-3 | 15 | NA | TGCGCCAGCAGCCAGGGCGGGACAGGGCGGCGAAAACTGTTTTTT | CASSQGGTGRRKLFF
TRBJ2-1 | TRBD2 | TRBV7-2 | 17 | few | TGTGCCAGCAGCTTAGTACACGGCGGGAGAGGACGGTCTGAGCAGTTCTTC | CASSLVHGGRGRSEQFF
TRBJ2-7 | NA | TRBV5-1 | 16 | NA | TGCGCCAGCAGCGGGGGTGGGGCCATGTCGATCCACGAGCAGTACTTC | CASSGGGAMSIHEQYF
TRBJ2-1 | TRBD1 | TRBV6-5 | 18 | NA | TGTGCCAGCGGTTTACAAAAAGACCGGGACAGAACCTACAATGAGCAGTTCTTC | CASGLQKDRDRTYNEQFF
TRBJ2-7 | NA | TRBV4-1 | 14 | NA | TGCGCCAGCAGCCAAGTTGTTTCTAGGTACGAGCAGTACTTC | CASSQVVSRYEQYF
TRBJ2-3 | TRBD2 | TRBV20-1 | 17 | NA | TGCAGCGTCCCCCCCCGGATAGCGGGGGTTCTAACAGATACGCAGTATTTT | CSVPPRIAGVLTDTQYF
TRBJ2-5 | NA | TRBV27 | 14 | few | TGTGCCAGCAGTTTAGGGCCGAACCGGGAGACCCAGTACTTC | CASSLGPNRETQYF
TRBJ2-5 | NA | TRBV2 | 12 | NA | TGTGCCAGCAAAATTAGCGAAGAGACCCAGTACTTC | CASKISEETQYF
TRBJ1-4 | NA | TRBV10-3 | 13 | NA | TGTGCCATCAGTCCTGACGGGACAATCGAACTGTTTTTT | CAISPDGTIELFF
TRBJ1-1 | NA | TRBV20-1 | 15 | NA | TGCAGTGCTAGAGGCGCCGCAGGGGTGGACACTGAAGCTTTCTTT | CSARGAAGVDTEAFF
TRBJ2-1 | NA | TRBV4-3 | 16 | few | TGCGCCAGCAGCCCCTCGACCCCCGGGACAAGTAATGAGCAGTTCTTC | CASSPSTPGTSNEQFF
TRBJ2-1 | NA | TRBV20-1 | 14 | few | TGCAGTGCTAGAGATCTGTTGGGAACTGGTGAGCAGTTCTTC | CSARDLLGTGEQFF
TRBJ2-7 | TRBD1 | TRBV2 | 14 | NA | TGTGCCAGAGCGGCCGGTTCGGGACAGGGGGAGCAGTACTTC | CARAAGSGQGEQYF
TRBJ2-3 | TRBD2 | TRBV20-1 | 16 | NA | TGCAGTGCTAGAGAACCCCTAGCGGGAAACACAGATACGCAGTATTTT | CSAREPLAGNTDTQYF
TRBJ2-7 | NA | TRBV4-1 | 15 | few | TGCGCCAGCAGCCAGGGCGTGAGCGTCGGTTCCGAGCAGTACTTC | CASSQGVSVGSEQYF
TRBJ2-7 | NA | TRBV7-8 | 14 | NA | TGTGCCAGCAGCAATGCGCCTAGCGACTACGAGCAGTACTTC | CASSNAPSDYEQYF
TRBJ2-3 | NA | TRBV6-2/TRBV6-3 | 19 | few | TGTGCCAGCAATCCTCTCGGGGGGGGGACAGGCATGAAGACAGATACGCAGTATTTT | CASNPLGGGTGMKTDTQYF
TRBJ1-1 | TRBD1 | TRBV28 | 15 | many | TGTGCCAGCAGCCCACTCGGGACAGAGAACACTGAAGCTTTCTTT | CASSPLGTENTEAFF
TRBJ2-5 | TRBD2 | TRBV7-9 | 16 | NA | TGTGCCAGCAGCGCCGGGACTAGCGGGCAAAAAGAGACCCAGTACTTC | CASSAGTSGQKETQYF
TRBJ2-7 | NA | TRBV9 | 16 | NA | TGTGCCAGCAGCGTTGCGGGCCAGACAGTCCTATACGAGCAGTACTTC | CASSVAGQTVLYEQYF
TRBJ2-5 | TRBD2 | TRBV7-3 | 20 | NA | TGTGCCAGCAGCCCTCTAGGACTAGCGGGGGGTATGGTTCCTAGGGAGACCCAGTACTTC | CASSPLGLAGGMVPRETQYF